Given below is one T cell receptor (beta chain) in context. Researchers ran the PCR with 60 Vbeta and 13 Jbeta primers. Only in-frame clones appear in the TCRdb table, and some are missing; sequencing was by immunoSEQ multiplex PCR. Among approximately 37,000 clones, just under 75% were seen once, and the ten largest hold 6.3%. This sample stems from a study of cytomegalovirus exposure and HLA in healthy donors. Germline V gene data show CDR1 as MNHEY and CDR2 as SMNVEV (reference sequence). The CDR3 consists of 15 residues. Trimming stripped 8 bases from V and 2 bases from J, with 18 bases between. The TCR was taken from a man aged 25 to 40 in good health and CMV-seronegative. The rearrangement uses TRBV27 and TRBJ1-1; D not certain. Sequenced material: PBMCs. Here the CDR3 DNA reads TGTGCCAGCGGAGGGCGCCTCGGATCCAACACTGAAGCTTTCTTT. Its translation: CASGGRLGSNTEAFF.